This T cell receptor beta chain was documented in a study of ipilimumab plus nivolumab after autologous stem cell transplantation. Study-wide background: DLBCL patients had primary refractory or relapsed disease. Findings of the study overall: TCR repertoire, Treg phenotype and gut microbiota reportedly support more study of this approach.

Ipilimumab, 1 mg/kg, started 14 to 28 days after autologous transplant. Patients got 3 mg/kg IV nivolumab weeks 1, 4, 7, 10, then biweekly through week 26. This clone was seen only once. No antigen is known for it. There are 15 residues in the CDR3. V shed 4 bases and J shed 3 bases, with 17 bases lying between them. CDR1 and CDR2 from the germline V gene are SGDLS and YYNGEE. Repertoires were generated with immunoSEQ multiplex PCR, while TCRdb's copy carries only in-frame clones and drops some. The sample lists around 19,000 clones; approximately 85% were seen once. The source is a male donor with diffuse large B-cell lymphoma. The source material was PBMCs, sampled in a trial of ipilimumab plus nivolumab as post-transplant consolidation. This rearrangement joins TRBV9 to TRBJ2-7; possibly TRBD2 for D (6 bases). The CDR3 region is CASSTGPLGGYEQYF. DNA of the CDR3: TGTGCCAGCAGCACGGGACCCCTGGGGGGCTACGAGCAGTACTTC.